The entry below describes one T cell receptor beta chain. Stated time point: cycle 4 day 1 (C4D1), after more than 5 weeks of nivolumab. Each and every patient relapsed after autologous stem cell transplantation, and patients got differing brentuximab vedotin exposure. Looked up from germline, CDR1 is MNHEY and CDR2 is SVGAGI. The V and J ends lost 3 bases and 4 bases, in that order; junction bases with no gene match: 9. The CDR3 spans 16 residues. This entry comes from a study of PD-1 blockade in classical Hodgkin lymphoma. TCRdb's copy holds only in-frame clones and misses some; the assay was immunoSEQ multiplex PCR. The table has tens of thousands of clones, around nine tenths seen once.

This clonotype originated in a human donor with classical Hodgkin lymphoma. The sequencing here drew on peripheral blood mononuclear cells (PBMCs), taken before the fourth cycle of nivolumab. The chain joins TRBV6-5 to TRBJ1-1; 9 bases align to TRBD1. This CDR3 is CASSYHQTGGVTEAFF. The CDR3, as DNA: TGTGCCAGCAGTTATCACCAGACAGGGGGGGTCACTGAAGCTTTCTTT.